A single sample gave rise to the 18 T cell receptor beta chains below, sequenced in a study of identical twins. TCRdb re-derived calls from the 5' RACE reads in MiXCR, one entry per CDR3 protein. The sample records hundreds of thousands of distinct CDR3 sequences, roughly 10% being singletons. Sequenced: memory (CD45RO+) T cells sorted from blood. The origin of the receptors is a woman aged 18-29 years in good health.

The V call is TRBV7-6, the J call TRBJ2-7; D assignment may be TRBD1 or TRBD2 (5 bases each). The germline CDR1 and CDR2 sequences are SGHVS and FNYEAQ. Trimming removed 2 bases at V and 4 bases at J, with 12 bases between. The CDR3 length is 14 residues. The CDR3 loop is CASSLSRGEYEQYF. CDR3 bases: TGTGCCAGCAGCTTATCTAGGGGAGAGTACGAGCAGTACTTC.

The gene calls are TRBV4-1 and TRBJ2-1, with TRBD2 identical over 9 bases. CDR3 size: 16 residues. The germline V gene has CDR1 MGHRA and CDR2 YSYEKL. J was trimmed by 10 bases and V by 3 bases; bases with no gene match: 13. CDR3 in amino acids: CASSQLTSGPSSEQFF. The DNA for the CDR3 is TGCGCCAGCAGCCAGTTAACTAGCGGGCCTTCGAGCGAGCAGTTCTTC.

The rearrangement joins TRBV7-8 to TRBJ2-1, with 10 bases lining up with TRBD1. The ends lost 5 bases at V and 3 bases at J; junction bases unmatched: 4. The CDR3 has 15 amino acids. Per germline, CDR1 SGHVS and CDR2 FQNEAQ. The CDR3 DNA sequence: TGTGCCAGCAGCGCCGGGACAGGGGTCTACAATGAGCAGTTCTTC. Translating it yields CASSAGTGVYNEQFF.

There are many counts of this clonotype. This sequence joins TRBV4-3 and TRBJ1-6, with 8 bases that match TRBD1. Trimming removed 0 bases from V and 9 bases from J; junction bases left unmatched: 7. Per the germline V gene, CDR1 is LGHNA and CDR2 is YSLEER. There are 16 residues in the CDR3. DNA for the CDR3: TGCGCCAGCAGCCAAGATAAGACAGGGGACCGTTCACCCCTCCACTTT. This gives the protein CASSQDKTGDRSPLHF.

V gene TRBV14 combines with J gene TRBJ2-5; no firm D call. CDR1 is SGHDN, CDR2 FVKESK, per germline. The CDR3 is made up of 13 amino acids. The germline V and J ends were trimmed by 7 bases and 0 bases, with 9 bases remaining between them. In DNA, the CDR3 is TGTGCCAGCAACCTTCAGTACCAAGAGACCCAGTACTTC. This sequence encodes CASNLQYQETQYF.

This clonotype was observed many times. V and J are TRBV9 and TRBJ2-2; TRBD1 matches 7 bases. The CDR3 runs to 16 residues. Germline CDR1 and CDR2: SGDLS and YYNGEE. After removal of 4 bases from V and 2 bases from J, the junction contained 8 bases not matched to a gene. The CDR3 spells CASSKTGTDNTGELFF. CDR3 in DNA: TGTGCCAGCAGCAAAACCGGGACAGACAACACCGGGGAGCTGTTTTTT.

Ten or more counts support this clonotype. This chain links TRBV5-1 with TRBJ2-1, with TRBD2 identical over 8 bases. The CDR3 consists of 20 residues. Trimming at V came to 3 bases and at J to 5 bases, leaving 22 bases not matched to a gene. Germline V gene sequence: CDR1 SGHRS, CDR2 YFSETQ. DNA for the CDR3: TGCGCCAGCAGCTCACCCTGGGTAGCGGGGTCCCTTATTAACGACAATGAGCAGTTCTTC. It is translated as CASSSPWVAGSLINDNEQFF.

This clonotype was seen a handful of times. V gene TRBV2 combines with J gene TRBJ2-7; possible D gene TRBD2, 5 bases. CDR1 and CDR2 (germline): SNHLY, FYNNEI. V lost 7 bases to trimming and J lost 4 bases, with 11 bases between them. This CDR3 comprises 12 residues. The CDR3 protein is CASNYGNYEQYF. The DNA of the CDR3 is TGTGCCAGCAACTACGGGAATTACGAGCAGTACTTC.

This clonotype was seen repeatedly, ten times or more. The J gene is TRBJ1-1, the V gene TRBV7-9; D gene uncertain. V lost 8 bases and J 1 base, leaving 11 bases between the germline ends. Germline CDR1 and CDR2: SEHNR and FQNEAQ (reference sequence). The CDR3 spans 13 residues. Here the CDR3 DNA reads TGTGCCAGCCTTATGGCAGGGAACACTGAAGCTTTCTTT. It yields the protein CASLMAGNTEAFF. Full variable domain (remainder filled in from reference TRBV7-9 and TRBJ1-1): DTGVSQNPRHKITKRGQNVTFRCDPISEHNRLYWYRQTLGQGPEFLTYFQNEAQLEKSRLLSDRFSAERPKGSFSTLEIQRTEQGDSAMYLCASLMAGNTEAFFGQGTRLTVV.

The rearrangement joins TRBV6-5 to TRBJ2-3; the D gene is possibly TRBD2 (7 bases). The V gene's germline CDR1 is MNHEY and CDR2 SVGAGI. There are 15 residues in the CDR3. V lost 2 bases and J 3 bases, leaving 12 bases between the germline ends. The CDR3 spells CASSYRAGATDTQYF. CDR3 nucleotide sequence: TGTGCCAGCAGTTACCGGGCGGGGGCTACAGATACGCAGTATTTT.

This clonotype turned up a few times. This chain joins TRBV30 and TRBJ2-7, with 11 bases that match TRBD2. The J segment lost 8 bases and the V segment lost 4 bases, leaving 10 bases of the junction unmatched. Germline V lookup: CDR1 GTSNPN, CDR2 SVGIG (reference sequence). This CDR3 comprises 14 residues. Here the CDR3 reads CAWTGGGLAEQQYF. In DNA form, the CDR3 reads TGTGCCTGGACAGGGGGGGGACTAGCGGAACAGCAGTACTTC.

This clonotype was recorded many times. The chain combines TRBV9 with TRBJ2-7, with D hard to call. This CDR3 has 14 amino acids. The V end lost 0 bases, the J end lost 0 bases, and 7 bases lay between the germline ends. Germline CDR1 reads SGDLS; CDR2 reads YYNGEE. The CDR3 region is CASSVVYSSYEQYF. Here the CDR3 DNA reads TGTGCCAGCAGCGTAGTTTACAGCTCCTACGAGCAGTACTTC.

This clonotype was seen ten or more times. V and J are TRBV7-2 and TRBJ1-1, with D uncertain. Germline CDR1 and CDR2: SGHTA and FQGNSA. This CDR3 region has 13 residues. V was trimmed by 5 bases and J by 4 bases, leaving 11 bases between them. CDR3 in amino acids: CASSTRTSTEAFF. The CDR3 nucleotides are TGTGCCAGCAGCACTAGGACTTCCACTGAAGCTTTCTTT.

This clonotype was found a few times. The rearrangement links TRBV2 to TRBJ2-1; D gene ambiguous. Germline V gene lookup returns CDR1 SNHLY and CDR2 FYNNEI. Trimming removed 0 bases at V and 4 bases at J, with 4 bases between. The CDR3 length is 13 residues. As DNA, the CDR3 is TGTGCCAGCAGTGAAGCGGGGTACAATGAGCAGTTCTTC. Translated, it gives CASSEAGYNEQFF.

The chain carries TRBV5-5 and TRBJ2-3; D remains unclear. CDR1 SGHKS and CDR2 YYEKEE come from the germline V gene (reference sequence). V was cut by 2 bases and J by 4 bases, with 2 bases left in between. CDR3 length: 11 amino acids. The CDR3 spells CASSFPDTQYF. CDR3 bases: TGTGCCAGCAGCTTCCCAGATACGCAGTATTTT.

The sample holds a few counts of this clonotype. The chain recombines TRBV7-2 with TRBJ2-7; 7 bases map to TRBD1. Per germline, CDR1 SGHTA and CDR2 FQGNSA. Trimming at V came to 6 bases and at J to 5 bases, leaving 10 bases not matched to a gene. The CDR3 runs 14 residues. CDR3 loop: CASRRGQLNHEQYF. In nucleotides, the CDR3 is TGTGCCAGCAGAAGGGGACAGCTGAACCACGAGCAGTACTTC.

This clonotype has just a few counts. The rearrangement joins TRBV20-1 to TRBJ2-2, with 12 positions matching TRBD2. The CDR3 totals 14 residues. The V and J ends lost 5 bases and 5 bases, in that order; junction bases with no gene match: 3. Germline CDR1 and CDR2: DFQATT and SNEGSKA (reference sequence). The DNA of the CDR3 is TGCAGTGCTCCCGGACTAGCGGGGACCGGGGAGCTGTTTTTT. Protein: CSAPGLAGTGELFF.

This clonotype was picked up a small number of times. The CDR3: CAWRTSRYEQYF. CDR3 nucleotides: TGTGCCTGGAGGACTAGCCGCTACGAGCAGTACTTC. V usage is TRBV30 and J usage is TRBJ2-7; 7 positions agree with TRBD2. Trimming at V came to 3 bases and at J to 3 bases, leaving 2 bases not matched to a gene. CDR1 GTSNPN and CDR2 SVGIG come from the germline V gene (reference sequence). The CDR3 is made up of 12 amino acids.